The 18 T cell receptor beta chains presented below share a single source sample, sequenced in a study of cytomegalovirus exposure and HLA in healthy donors. The data were produced by immunoSEQ multiplex PCR, yet TCRdb's version contains in-frame clones alone and is incomplete. The sample includes about 78,000 clones, about 96% of them seen just once. The sample was PBMCs. These receptors came from a man aged 18 to 29 in good health and CMV-seropositive.

The chain joins TRBV2 to TRBJ1-5; TRBD1 matches at 7 bases. Germline assignment: CDR1 SNHLY and CDR2 FYNNEI. The CDR3 covers 16 residues. The V gene end was trimmed by 4 bases and the J gene end by 3 bases; junction bases not matched to a gene: 9. The CDR3 loop is CASSVTGPALNQPQHF. The CDR3 bases are TGTGCCAGCAGTGTGACAGGGCCTGCCCTCAATCAGCCCCAGCATTTT.

In this sample, this clone turned up once. The chain is built from TRBV11-3 and TRBJ2-7; D may be TRBD2 (5 bases). The germline gives CDR1 SGHNT, CDR2 YENEEA. Trimming left V 8 bases short and J 0 bases short, with 14 bases between. The CDR3 runs to 14 residues. The CDR3 here is CASGKTGSSYEQYF. For the CDR3, the DNA is TGTGCCAGCGGAAAGACGGGAAGCTCCTACGAGCAGTACTTC.

This clone was detected once. The chain recombines TRBV29-1 with TRBJ1-1, with D perhaps TRBD1 (6 bases). There are 13 residues in the CDR3. Germline V gene sequence: CDR1 SQVTM, CDR2 ANQGSEA. V lost 3 bases, J lost 1 base, and 9 bases lay in between. The CDR3 spells CSVEDRKNTEAFF. Here the CDR3 DNA reads TGCAGCGTTGAGGACAGAAAGAACACTGAAGCTTTCTTT.

The rearrangement links TRBV6-5 to TRBJ2-1, with TRBD2 matching 7 bases. The germline V gene has CDR1 MNHEY and CDR2 SVGAGI. V lost 0 bases, J lost 10 bases, and 3 bases stayed unmatched. The CDR3 length is 13 residues. The CDR3 spells CASSYSTSTEQFF. The CDR3 DNA sequence: TGTGCCAGCAGTTACTCGACTAGCACAGAGCAGTTCTTC.

The chain uses TRBV5-3 and TRBJ2-3; D possibly corresponds to TRBD2 (5 bases). TRBV5-3 is an ORF; its function is uncertain. V lost 5 bases and J 3 bases, leaving 19 bases between the germline ends. CDR3 length: 16 amino acids. In DNA form, the CDR3 reads TGTGCCAGAAGGCTGAACTCTAGCAAGTGTACAGATACGCAGTATTTT. It is translated as CARRLNSSKCTDTQYF.

This chain uses TRBV18 with TRBJ1-4; D is ambiguous. Germline V CDR1 and CDR2: KGHSH, LQKENI. The V and J ends lost 4 bases and 3 bases respectively, with 6 bases between them. CDR3 length: 13 residues. The CDR3 nucleotides read TGTGCCAGCTCACGAGTGGCTAATGAAAAACTGTTTTTT. This encodes CASSRVANEKLFF.

The chain joins TRBV7-2 to TRBJ1-5; the D gene is possibly TRBD1 (6 bases). V was clipped by 5 bases and J by 0 bases, with 14 bases between them. The CDR3 totals 16 residues. Germline V gene sequence: CDR1 SGHTA, CDR2 FQGNSA. The CDR3 region has the DNA TGTGCCAGCAGCACTCATACAGGGAATAGCAATCAGCCCCAGCATTTT. Residues: CASSTHTGNSNQPQHF.

This chain connects TRBV30 to TRBJ1-5; D unresolved. V was cut by 4 bases and J by 6 bases, with 13 bases left in between. The CDR3 totals 13 residues. CDR1 and CDR2 (germline): GTSNPN, SVGIG (reference sequence). The CDR3 is CAWNPGGGQPQHF. The CDR3 DNA follows: TGTGCCTGGAACCCAGGTGGTGGTCAGCCCCAGCATTTT.

The chain links TRBV25-1 to TRBJ1-1; the match to TRBD1 covers 7 bases. V was clipped by 11 bases and J by 7 bases; unmatched bases: 7. Germline-derived CDR1 and CDR2 are MGHDK and SYGVNS. This CDR3 region has 11 residues. CDR3 sequence reads: CAVLTGDEAFF. CDR3 DNA sequence: TGTGCCGTCCTCACAGGGGATGAAGCTTTCTTT.

The chain couples TRBV6-1 to TRBJ1-1; TRBD1 agrees at 7 bases. The CDR3 covers 13 residues. From germline, CDR1 is MNHNS and CDR2 SASEGT. With V trimmed by 9 bases and J by 0 bases, 4 bases remained unmatched. CDR3 sequence (DNA): TGTGCCAGTACCGGGACAGTGAACACTGAAGCTTTCTTT. Amino acids: CASTGTVNTEAFF.

The gene calls are TRBV7-6 and TRBJ2-7, with D maybe TRBD1 (5 bases). Per the germline V gene, CDR1 is SGHVS and CDR2 is FNYEAQ. Trimming removed 3 bases at V and 6 bases at J, with 6 bases between. The CDR3 length is 11 residues. CDR3 sequence reads: CASSFTGEQYF. The CDR3 region has the DNA TGTGCCAGCAGCTTTACAGGCGAGCAGTACTTC.

The chain couples TRBV19 to TRBJ1-2; D might be TRBD1 (6 bases). Looked up from germline, CDR1 is LNHDA and CDR2 is SQIVND (reference sequence). This CDR3 spans 14 amino acids. Trimming removed 5 bases from V and 4 bases from J, with 14 bases in between. In DNA, the CDR3 is TGTGCCAGTAGTCACCCGACAGGCCTCTATGGCTACACCTTC. It yields the protein CASSHPTGLYGYTF. Drawing the rest from reference TRBV19 and TRBJ1-2, the complete variable domain is DGGITQSPKYLFRKEGQNVTLSCEQNLNHDAMYWYRQDPGQGLRLIYYSQIVNDFQKGDIAEGYSVSREKKESFPLTVTSAQKNPTAFYLCASSHPTGLYGYTFGSGTRLTVV.

V gene TRBV10-3 combines with J gene TRBJ2-7; 11 bases match TRBD2. Germline CDR1 is ENHRY and CDR2 is SYGVKD. The junction had 10 bases not matched to a gene; V was cut back by 3 bases and J by 3 bases. The CDR3 loop spans 17 amino acids. In nucleotides, the CDR3 is TGTGCCATCAGTGACCCGACTAGCGGGATTTATGGCTACGAGCAGTACTTC. Its protein product is CAISDPTSGIYGYEQYF.

The chain combines TRBV7-3 with TRBJ2-1; D possibly corresponds to TRBD1 (5 bases). V dropped 5 bases and J dropped 2 bases, with 10 bases sitting between them. The CDR3 spans 14 residues. CDR1 is SGHTA, CDR2 FQGTGA, per germline. The DNA of the CDR3 is TGTGCCAGCAGCCCCAGACAGCCCTACAATGAGCAGTTCTTC. This translates into CASSPRQPYNEQFF.

This chain uses TRBV14 with TRBJ1-5; weak D call: TRBD1 (5 bases). In germline, CDR1 is SGHDN, CDR2 FVKESK. The CDR3 totals 13 residues. V lost 5 bases, J lost 7 bases, and 12 bases lay in between. CDR3: CASSEQGRQPQHF. In DNA form, the CDR3 reads TGTGCCAGCAGCGAGCAGGGTAGACAGCCCCAGCATTTT. Drawing the rest from reference TRBV14 and TRBJ1-5, the complete variable domain is EAGVTQFPSHSVIEKGQTVTLRCDPISGHDNLYWYRRVMGKEIKFLLHFVKESKQDESGMPNNRFLAERTGGTYSTLKVQPAELEDSGVYFCASSEQGRQPQHFGDGTRLSIL.

V is TRBV12-5 and J is TRBJ2-1; TRBD2 matches at 9 bases. Germline loops: CDR1 LGHNT, CDR2 FRNRAP. This CDR3 spans 16 amino acids. The junction had 12 bases not matched to a gene; V was cut back by 3 bases and J by 9 bases. The chain's CDR3 is CASGFLYGGRAFEQFF. The CDR3 bases are TGTGCTAGTGGTTTCCTCTACGGCGGGAGGGCCTTTGAGCAGTTCTTC.

V is TRBV7-9 and J is TRBJ2-5; 7 nucleotides match TRBD1. CDR1 and CDR2 from the germline V gene are SEHNR and FQNEAQ (reference sequence). This CDR3 is built from 16 residues. V gave up 8 bases and J gave up 3 bases; unmatched junction bases: 15. CDR3 DNA: TGTGCCAGCGACCAGGGGCTGACAGGGTCGGAAGAGACCCAGTACTTC. As protein: CASDQGLTGSEETQYF.

The V and J genes are TRBV2 and TRBJ1-1; D ambiguous. V was shortened by 4 bases and J by 11 bases, with 11 bases between the two germline ends. CDR1 is SNHLY and CDR2 is FYNNEI in the germline V gene. This CDR3 has 11 residues. The CDR3 sequence: CASSGRSEAFF. CDR3 DNA: TGTGCCAGCAGTGGGAGAAGTGAGGCTTTCTTT. The full variable domain, completed using reference TRBV2 and TRBJ1-1, is EPEVTQTPSHQVTQMGQEVILRCVPISNHLYFYWYRQILGQKVEFLVSFYNNEISEKSEIFDDQFSVERPDGSNFTLKIRSTKLEDSAMYFCASSGRSEAFFGQGTRLTVV.